This TCR beta chain was recorded in a study of a mutant IDH1 vaccine in newly diagnosed glioma. Turning to the study itself: Initiation of the vaccine course occurred 4-6 weeks after radiotherapy alone, or alongside temozolomide cycles.

Details on this clone: The target antigen is unknown.

The table came from immunoSEQ multiplex PCR; TCRdb's copy has only in-frame clones and leaves some out. This sample has around 52,000 clones, with about three quarters found just once. Time point indicated: week 5, during vaccination. With topical imiquimod, each dose of the vaccine consisted of 300 ug of mutant IDH1 20-mer peptide. The CDR3 consists of 11 residues. Germline V gene lookup returns CDR1 SNHLY and CDR2 FYNNEI. V lost 7 bases and J 7 bases, leaving 10 bases between the germline ends. The chain is built from TRBV2 and TRBJ1-2; D gene ambiguous. The source of this sequence is a woman in her 40s with glioma. The sequencing used PBMCs, collected from a glioma patient whose treatment included an IDH1 peptide vaccine. CDR3 nucleotide sequence: TGTGCCAGCATAGCGATGGGTGGCTACACCTTC. Residues: CASIAMGGYTF.